The 9 T cell receptor beta chains reported below all come from one sample, sequenced in a study of blood T cells in healthy people across ages. Next came a second PCR, run for about 7 to 12 cycles, which used a sample-barcoded 5' primer along with a J-beta primer mix. TCRdb used MiXCR to reprocess the 5' RACE reads, holding one entry per CDR3 protein. The top ten clones hold roughly 8% of a sample with about 1,500,000 distinct CDR3 sequences, roughly 28% of them seen once. The specimen was blood. The receptors were gathered from a woman aged 30 to 39 in good health.

The chain combines TRBV10-2 with TRBJ2-5; maybe TRBD1 (6 bases). Trimming removed 3 bases at V and 5 bases at J, with 13 bases between. There are 14 residues in the CDR3. Per the germline V gene, CDR1 is WSHSY and CDR2 is SAAADI. This chain's CDR3 is CASSDRGLGETQYF. The CDR3 nucleotides read TGCGCCAGCAGTGACAGGGGATTAGGGGAGACCCAGTACTTC.

In this sample, this clonotype turned up a few times. The CDR3 DNA reads TGTGCCAGCAGCGACCCTGCCGGCGCCGGGGTAAATGAGCAGTTCTTC. It codes for CASSDPAGAGVNEQFF. The V call is TRBV5-4, the J call TRBJ2-1, with TRBD2 as a possible D gene (5 bases). Germline CDR1 is SGHNT and CDR2 is YYREEE (reference sequence). The CDR3 extends over 16 amino acids. Trimming left V 4 bases short and J 7 bases short, with 21 bases between.

This chain joins TRBV12-3 or TRBV12-4 and TRBJ1-2; no firm D call. The CDR3 loop spans 15 amino acids. V was cut by 4 bases and J by 2 bases, with 14 bases left in between. The CDR3 DNA sequence: TGTGCCAGCAGTTCCACCGGGCCTCCGAACTATGGCTACACCTTC. Translation: CASSSTGPPNYGYTF.

With regard to this clonotype: An end of the junction does not agree with germline; a read error may underlie this. The chain combines TRBV7-7 with TRBJ2-1; the D gene could be TRBD1 or TRBD2 (5 bases each). The germline gives CDR1 SSHAT, CDR2 FNYEAQ (reference sequence). This CDR3 has 14 residues. CDR3 nucleotide sequence: TGTACCAGCAGCTCGCGAGGGACGGCGGATGAGCAGTTCTTC. Its translation is CTSSSRGTADEQFF.

This clonotype was counted many times. The chain is built from TRBV5-1 and TRBJ2-1; 9 positions agree with TRBD2. CDR1 and CDR2 (germline): SGHRS, YFSETQ. This CDR3 comprises 15 residues. V lost 3 bases to trimming and J lost 4 bases; unmatched junction nucleotides: 5. The CDR3 nucleotides read TGCGCCAGCAGCTCCGGGACTAGCAGTTACAATGAGCAGTTCTTC. The encoded protein is CASSSGTSSYNEQFF.

The chain has TRBV7-2 and TRBJ2-7; 9 bases align to TRBD2. This CDR3 contains 18 residues. Trimming removed 1 base from V and 4 bases from J; junction bases left unmatched: 14. Germline V gives CDR1 SGHTA, CDR2 FQGNSA. In nucleotides, the CDR3 is TGTGCCAGCAGCTTAGGGGGGACTAGCAGGAGGGCCAGGTACGAGCAGTACTTC. It yields the protein CASSLGGTSRRARYEQYF. The variable domain in full, with the rest retrieved from reference TRBV7-2 and TRBJ2-7, is GAGVSQSPSNKVTEKGKDVELRCDPISGHTALYWYRQSLGQGLEFLIYFQGNSAPDKSGLPSDRFSAERTGGSVSTLTIQRTQQEDSAVYLCASSLGGTSRRARYEQYFGPGTRLTVT.

With regard to this clonotype: One junction end does not reproduce the germline sequence, and a read error may be involved. The V gene is TRBV9, the J gene TRBJ2-7, with D tentatively TRBD1 or TRBD2 (6 bases each). Germline V gives CDR1 SGDLS, CDR2 YYNGEE. CDR3 length: 14 residues. CDR3 DNA sequence: TGTGCCAGCAGCTCCCCGGGGGCCGGTTACGCGCAGTACTTC. It is translated as CASSSPGAGYAQYF.

This clonotype has at least ten counts. V and J are TRBV7-9 and TRBJ2-5; D remains unclear. Trimming took 5 bases from V and 4 from J, leaving 14 bases between them. This CDR3 has 14 residues. The germline gives CDR1 SEHNR, CDR2 FQNEAQ (reference sequence). CDR3 sequence: CASSRPMSGETQYF. Here the CDR3 DNA reads TGTGCCAGCAGCCGACCTATGAGTGGAGAGACCCAGTACTTC.

In this sample, this clonotype turned up many times. The chain is built from TRBV9 and TRBJ2-5, with 8 nucleotides matching TRBD2. With 4 bases clipped from V and 1 base from J, the junction kept 9 bases outside the gene matches. The CDR3 extends over 16 amino acids. Per the germline V gene, CDR1 is SGDLS and CDR2 is YYNGEE. The CDR3 is CASSTQAGVRQETQYF. DNA of the CDR3: TGTGCCAGCAGCACCCAAGCGGGAGTCCGCCAAGAGACCCAGTACTTC. The entire variable domain, with the rest obtained from reference TRBV9 and TRBJ2-5, is as follows: DSGVTQTPKHLITATGQRVTLRCSPRSGDLSVYWYQQSLDQGLQFLIQYYNGEERAKGNILERFSAQQFPDLHSELNLSSLELGDSALYFCASSTQAGVRQETQYFGPGTRLLVL.